A single T cell receptor (beta chain) is shown here with its context. What it binds is not known. The record originates from a study of cytomegalovirus exposure and HLA in healthy donors. Study-wide results and caveats: It was found in a later analysis that first-cohort TCR clusters tended to co-occur in the 120 validation repertoires. The study put some 150 TCR beta chains on its list as cytomegalovirus-associated. In vitro data verified a few CMV-associated chains as specific for CMV antigens.

Profiled with immunoSEQ multiplex PCR; TCRdb holds only in-frame clones, not every one. The sample has about 48,000 clones; approximately 88% are singletons. There are 14 residues in the CDR3. After removal of 3 bases from V and 6 bases from J, the junction contained 6 bases not matched to a gene. CDR1 is SGHRS, CDR2 YFSETQ, per germline. Sequences were obtained from PBMCs. The sequence was collected from a woman aged 25 to 45 in good health and CMV-seronegative. The rearrangement links TRBV5-1 to TRBJ2-7; TRBD1 matches at 10 bases. The CDR3 is CASSSGTGEGEQYF. The CDR3 DNA follows: TGCGCCAGCAGCTCTGGGACAGGGGAAGGCGAGCAGTACTTC.